In this sample, the clone carrying this T cell receptor beta chain turned up a few times. What it binds is unknown. The V gene's germline CDR1 is SNHLY and CDR2 FYNNEI. V lost 7 bases, J lost 9 bases, and 2 bases stayed unmatched. This CDR3 has 11 amino acids. Included in the TCR beta cDNA libraries were unique molecular identifiers. TCRdb re-called the PCR reads with MiXCR, one entry per CDR3 protein. The sample has about 540,000 distinct CDR3 sequences, around a third seen once. The record originates from a study of post-analysis software for immune sequencing data. Study-wide background: Progressive-relapsing, secondary progressive and relapsing-remitting multiple sclerosis were among the disease courses included. Study outcomes and limitations: Among 5 or 6 TRBV segments more frequent in patients than controls were TRBV5-6, TRBV5-1 and TRBV20-1. Strong co-clustering by F measure linked samples that shared a preparation batch.

The sequence came from a girl between 2 and 17 years old with multiple sclerosis. The genes are TRBV2 and TRBJ2-3, with 9 nucleotides matching TRBD2. The material sequenced was blood. CDR3 residues: CASILAGTQYF. The CDR3 DNA follows: TGTGCCAGCATCCTAGCGGGGACGCAGTATTTT.